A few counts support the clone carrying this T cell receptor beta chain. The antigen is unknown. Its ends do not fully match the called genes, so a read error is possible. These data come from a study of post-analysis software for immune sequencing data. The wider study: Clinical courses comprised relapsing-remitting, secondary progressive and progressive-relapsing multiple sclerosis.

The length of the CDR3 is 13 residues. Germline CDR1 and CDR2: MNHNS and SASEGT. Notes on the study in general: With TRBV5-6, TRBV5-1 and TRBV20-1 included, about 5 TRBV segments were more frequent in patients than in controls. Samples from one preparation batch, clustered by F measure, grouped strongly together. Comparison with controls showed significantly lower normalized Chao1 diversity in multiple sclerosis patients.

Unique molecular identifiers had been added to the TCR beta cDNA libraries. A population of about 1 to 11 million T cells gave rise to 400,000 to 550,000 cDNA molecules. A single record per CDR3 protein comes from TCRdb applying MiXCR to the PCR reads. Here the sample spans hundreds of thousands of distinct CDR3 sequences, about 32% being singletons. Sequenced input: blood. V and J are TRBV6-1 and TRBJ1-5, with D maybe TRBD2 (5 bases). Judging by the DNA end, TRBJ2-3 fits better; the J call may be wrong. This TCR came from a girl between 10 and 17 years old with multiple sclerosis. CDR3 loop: CASSAGVSQPQYF. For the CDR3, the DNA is TGCGCCAGCAGTGCCGGGGTCAGTCAGCCCCAGTATTTT.